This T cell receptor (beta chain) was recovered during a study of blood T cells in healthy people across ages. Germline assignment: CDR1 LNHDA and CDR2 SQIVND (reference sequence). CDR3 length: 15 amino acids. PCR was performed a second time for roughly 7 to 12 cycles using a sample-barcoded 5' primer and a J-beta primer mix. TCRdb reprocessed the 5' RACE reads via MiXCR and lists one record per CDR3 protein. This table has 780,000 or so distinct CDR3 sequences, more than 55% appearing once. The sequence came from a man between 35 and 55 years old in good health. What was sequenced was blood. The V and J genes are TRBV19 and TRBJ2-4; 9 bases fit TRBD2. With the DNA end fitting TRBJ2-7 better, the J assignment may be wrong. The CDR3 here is CASSIGGGRASEQYF. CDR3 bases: TGTGCCAGTAGTATCGGTGGCGGGAGGGCCTCCGAGCAGTACTTC.